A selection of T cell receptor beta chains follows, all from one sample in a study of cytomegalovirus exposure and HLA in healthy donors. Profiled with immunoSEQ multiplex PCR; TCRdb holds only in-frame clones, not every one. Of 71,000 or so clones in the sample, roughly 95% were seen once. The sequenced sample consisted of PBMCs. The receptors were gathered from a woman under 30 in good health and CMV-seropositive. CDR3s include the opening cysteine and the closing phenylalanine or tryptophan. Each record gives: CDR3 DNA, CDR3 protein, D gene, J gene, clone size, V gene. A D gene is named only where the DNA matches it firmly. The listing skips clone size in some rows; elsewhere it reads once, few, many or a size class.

TGTGCCAGCTCACAGACAGGGGGCGGTGAGACCCAGTACTTC,CASSQTGGGETQYF,TRBD1,TRBJ2-5,-,TRBV18
TGTGCCAGTAGTCCGGGACTAGCCCCCGAGCAGTACTTC,CASSPGLAPEQYF,TRBD2,TRBJ2-7,-,TRBV19
TGTGCCAGCAGCCCTGGCTTGGGCCTGGAGGACGGCTACACCTTC,CASSPGLGLEDGYTF,-,TRBJ1-2,-,TRBV7-6
TGTGCCAGTAGTACCCTAGCGGGGTCCTACACCGGGGAGCTGTTTTTT,CASSTLAGSYTGELFF,TRBD2,TRBJ2-2,-,TRBV19
TGTGCCAGCAGTGGGACTAGCGGGAGTCGCCTTGATGAGCAGTTCTTC,CASSGTSGSRLDEQFF,TRBD2,TRBJ2-1,-,TRBV6-1
TGTGCCAGCACCTCCTCGGGACTCTACTATGGCTACACCTTC,CASTSSGLYYGYTF,-,TRBJ1-2,-,TRBV28
TGTGCCAGCAGTCAACCGGTTTCCGATGAGCAGTTCTTC,CASSQPVSDEQFF,-,TRBJ2-1,-,TRBV11-3
TGTGCCAGCAGCCAAGATGGAGATGGATCCGCGCATGGGGAGACCCAGTACTTC,CASSQDGDGSAHGETQYF,-,TRBJ2-5,-,TRBV4-2
TGTGCCAGCAGCCCGGACAGGGCTCAAGAGACCCAGTACTTC,CASSPDRAQETQYF,TRBD1,TRBJ2-5,-,TRBV7-9
TGTGCCAGCAGCTTAGGTTCGGACACGGTACGGACCCAGTACTTC,CASSLGSDTVRTQYF,-,TRBJ2-5,-,TRBV7-9
TGTGCCAGCAGAAAGAGGGGACTACTCACCGGGGAGCTGTTTTTT,CASRKRGLLTGELFF,TRBD2,TRBJ2-2,-,TRBV7-9
TGCAGCGTTGAAGTAGGACCTCAGGGACAAAACACTGAAGCTTTCTTT,CSVEVGPQGQNTEAFF,-,TRBJ1-1,-,TRBV29-1
TGTGCCAGCAGCTTAGCCGGGTTAGATGGCTACACCTTC,CASSLAGLDGYTF,-,TRBJ1-2,-,TRBV7-2
TGTGCCAGCAGTGTGTCAGGGGACGGGCAGCCCCAGCATTTT,CASSVSGDGQPQHF,-,TRBJ1-5,-,TRBV2
TGTGCCAGCAGCTTAATTCATGTCTACGGAGAGACCCAGTACTTC,CASSLIHVYGETQYF,-,TRBJ2-5,-,TRBV7-9
TGCGCCAGCAGCTTATCCGGGAGCTCCTACAATGAGCAGTTCTTC,CASSLSGSSYNEQFF,-,TRBJ2-1,-,TRBV5-1
TGTGCCAGTAGTATATCAGCTAGCGGGAACTCCTACGAGCAGTACTTC,CASSISASGNSYEQYF,TRBD2,TRBJ2-7,-,TRBV19
TGTGCCAGTAGTCGTCTAGCGCTAGCCAAAAACATTCAGTACTTC,CASSRLALAKNIQYF,-,TRBJ2-4,once,TRBV19
TGCGCCAGCAGCCAAGATAGAGGTGCCCAAACCTACGAGCAGTACTTC,CASSQDRGAQTYEQYF,-,TRBJ2-7,-,TRBV4-1
TGCAGCGTCCAGACAGGGCGTGACTATGGCTACACCTTC,CSVQTGRDYGYTF,TRBD1,TRBJ1-2,once,TRBV29-1
TGCGCCAGCAGCATGGGACTAGCGGTTTCCTACAATGAGCAGTTCTTC,CASSMGLAVSYNEQFF,TRBD2,TRBJ2-1,-,TRBV5-1
TGTGCCAGCAGCTCGGACAGGGGCGCAGATACGCAGTATTTT,CASSSDRGADTQYF,TRBD1,TRBJ2-3,-,TRBV7-2
TGTGCCAGCAGCCTACGACTAGCGGGGAACTCCTACAATGAGCAGTTCTTC,CASSLRLAGNSYNEQFF,TRBD2,TRBJ2-1,once,TRBV13
TGTGCCAGCAGCCAAGATTGGAGGGTCGAAGGAAACACCATATATTTT,CASSQDWRVEGNTIYF,-,TRBJ1-3,once,TRBV4-2
TGTGCCAGCAGCGAGTACAGGGGCTCTGGAAACACCATATATTTT,CASSEYRGSGNTIYF,TRBD1,TRBJ1-3,-,TRBV11-2
TGTGCCAGTAGTGAGACAGGGGAACGCTACGAGCAGTACTTC,CASSETGERYEQYF,TRBD1,TRBJ2-7,-,TRBV19
TGTGCCAGCAGTCAGCGGACAGGGAGCACCGGGGAGCTGTTTTTT,CASSQRTGSTGELFF,TRBD1,TRBJ2-2,-,TRBV6-5
TGTGCCAGCAGTGAACCGCTTAGAACTGAGCAGTTCTTC,CASSEPLRTEQFF,-,TRBJ2-1,few,TRBV2
TGTGCCAGCAGCTTAGAAGTCCGGGGGGCTGAAGCTTTCTTT,CASSLEVRGAEAFF,-,TRBJ1-1,-,TRBV7-8
TGTGCCAGCAGTCAAGACAGGGGGGTCGTTACCAATCAGCCCCAGCATTTT,CASSQDRGVVTNQPQHF,TRBD1,TRBJ1-5,-,TRBV28